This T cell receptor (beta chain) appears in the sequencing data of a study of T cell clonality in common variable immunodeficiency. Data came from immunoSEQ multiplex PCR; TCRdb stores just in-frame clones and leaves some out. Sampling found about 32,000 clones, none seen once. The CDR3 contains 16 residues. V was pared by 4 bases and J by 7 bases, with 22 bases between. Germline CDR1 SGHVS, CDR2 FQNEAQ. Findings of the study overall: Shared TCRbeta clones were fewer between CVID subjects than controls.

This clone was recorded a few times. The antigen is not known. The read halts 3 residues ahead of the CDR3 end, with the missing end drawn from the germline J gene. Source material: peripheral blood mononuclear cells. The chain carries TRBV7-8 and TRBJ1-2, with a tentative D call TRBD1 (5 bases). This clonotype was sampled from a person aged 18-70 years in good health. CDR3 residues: CASSSVNRGVEIGYTF. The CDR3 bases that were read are TGTGCCAGCAGCTCCGTAAATAGGGGCGTTGAGATTGGC.